This T cell receptor (beta chain) was sequenced for a study of blood T cell repertoires in COVID-19. At the level of the study: PBMCs, B-cell-depleted T cells, or T cells provided the cDNA or gDNA that made up the material.

This clone was counted a few times. Original data processing: Estimates of nucleated cell counts were drawn from the amplification of reference gene primers. The table came from immunoSEQ multiplex PCR; TCRdb's copy has only in-frame clones and leaves some out. The DNA was the basis for D and trimming; V, J and clone size are from that table. The table lists nearly 70,000 clones, approximately 90% of them singletons. Sequencing was carried out using peripheral blood. The TCR was taken from a woman between 70 and 85 years old with acute or convalescent COVID-19.

DNA for the CDR3: TGTGCCAGCTCACAGGGGGCTGGTGAAAAACTGTTTTTT. It codes for CASSQGAGEKLFF. The V call is TRBV18, the J call TRBJ1-4; 7 bases agree with TRBD1. The CDR3 sequence is 13 residues long. Germline CDR1 is KGHSH and CDR2 is LQKENI. Trimming cost V 4 bases and J 7 bases; bases outside gene matches: 3.